The present T cell receptor beta chain was sequenced within a study of cytomegalovirus exposure and HLA in healthy donors. The study's findings and limits: Follow-up analysis found HLA locus-dependent TCR association rates, highest for DRB1 and lowest for HLA-C. It was only CMV serostatus that was available as immune exposure information. Reportedly, cytomegalovirus status was diagnosed with high sensitivity and specificity. A later analysis linked a missense DCLRE1C variant to TCR beta V- and J-gene trimming.

The germline V and J ends were trimmed by 3 bases and 4 bases, with 17 bases remaining between them. Germline assignment: CDR1 SGHKS and CDR2 YYEKEE (reference sequence). The CDR3 is made up of 16 amino acids. 60 Vbeta and 13 Jbeta primers were used in PCR. Assay: immunoSEQ multiplex PCR; the TCRdb copy retains only in-frame clones and omits some. The table shows roughly 130,000 clones, with roughly 80% occurring only once. For this clone: Its antigen is still unknown.

The sequence derives from a boy aged 10-17 years in good health and CMV-seronegative. J is TRBJ1-3 and V is TRBV5-5; TRBD1 might be the D (5 bases). Sequenced material: PBMCs. CDR3: CASSSGLRQGGNTIYF. The DNA for the CDR3 is TGTGCCAGCAGCTCGGGACTAAGGCAGGGAGGAAACACCATATATTTT.